Given below is one T cell receptor beta chain in context. This record belongs to a study of blood T cell repertoires in COVID-19. Study context: Samples taken during acute and convalescent COVID-19 were collected in the United States, Italy and Spain. T cells, B-cell-depleted T cells, or PBMCs provided the cDNA or gDNA that served as material.

There are 15 residues in the CDR3. Looked up from germline, CDR1 is SGHTA and CDR2 is FQGNSA. The ends were cut back, 6 bases at V and 0 bases at J, with 15 bases in the middle. In the original workflow: The authors estimated nucleated cell counts from reference gene primer amplification. Sequenced by immunoSEQ multiplex PCR; TCRdb stores in-frame clones only, minus some. The V and J calls and the clone size are those of that table, but D and trimming were determined from the DNA. The data show a few hundred thousand clones, with 88% seen just once and 2.5% to 4% held by the top ten. The specimen was PBMCs or T cells enriched from blood (not recorded which). The rearrangement joins TRBV7-2 to TRBJ2-7; D possibly corresponds to TRBD2 (5 bases). This receptor was taken from a woman aged 40 to 50 who had been exposed to COVID-19. Here the CDR3 reads CASSTVGGSSYEQYF. Written as DNA, the CDR3 is TGTGCCAGCAGTACGGTTGGAGGCAGCTCCTACGAGCAGTACTTC.